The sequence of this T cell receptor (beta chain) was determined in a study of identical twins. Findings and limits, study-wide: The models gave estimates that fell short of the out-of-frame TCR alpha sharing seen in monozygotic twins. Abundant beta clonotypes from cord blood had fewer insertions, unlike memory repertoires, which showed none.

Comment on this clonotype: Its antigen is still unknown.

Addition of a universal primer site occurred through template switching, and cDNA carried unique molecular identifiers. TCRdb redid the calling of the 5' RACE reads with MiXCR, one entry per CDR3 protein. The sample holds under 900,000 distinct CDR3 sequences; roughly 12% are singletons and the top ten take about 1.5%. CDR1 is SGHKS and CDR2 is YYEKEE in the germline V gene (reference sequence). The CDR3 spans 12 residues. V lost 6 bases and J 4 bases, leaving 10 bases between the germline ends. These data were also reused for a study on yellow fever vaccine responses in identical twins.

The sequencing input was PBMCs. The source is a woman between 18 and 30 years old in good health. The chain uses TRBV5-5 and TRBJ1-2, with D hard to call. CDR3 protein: CASIPGGYGYTF. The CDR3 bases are TGTGCCAGCATCCCCGGTGGCTATGGCTACACCTTC.